The sample holds one count of the clone carrying this T cell receptor beta chain. Generated by immunoSEQ multiplex PCR, the TCRdb table keeps only in-frame clones and is missing some. The sample holds around 83,000 clones; about 90% are singletons and the top ten take approximately 1.5%. There are 14 residues in the CDR3. The germline V gene encodes CDR1 ENHRY and CDR2 SYGVKD. The V gene end was trimmed by 10 bases and the J gene end by 5 bases; junction bases not matched to a gene: 10. The record originates from a study of OX40 agonist ivuxolimab in advanced cancers. This sequence joins TRBV10-3 and TRBJ2-7; 11 bases line up with TRBD1. The clonotype was recovered from an adult with an advanced solid tumor such as melanoma, head and neck, liver or kidney cancer. This specimen was CD4+ or CD8+ T cells sorted from blood, taken in a trial of the OX40 agonist ivuxolimab. The CDR3 DNA follows: TGTGCCACGGGACAGGGGGTGAAAAGGAACGAGCAGTACTTC. This encodes CATGQGVKRNEQYF.